The next 3 T cell receptor beta chains were all read from a single sample in a study of shared clonotypes between healthy human individuals. Terminally differentiated effector memory CD45RA+ cells were left out of the naive CD8 fraction, which was CD45RO-negative and positively selected for CCR7. The method was immunoSEQ multiplex PCR; TCRdb's version includes in-frame clones alone and lacks a portion of them. The repertoire holds about 2.1 million clones, with 93% as singletons. Sequenced: naive CD8+ T cells from PBMCs. These receptors were taken from a man between 18 and 35 years old in good health. Some clones in this sample may be carry-over from other donors' samples.

V is TRBV2 and J is TRBJ1-5; D is uncertain. Trimming took off 1 base at V and 4 bases at J, with 20 bases between the two ends. This CDR3 spans 18 amino acids. Germline V gene lookup returns CDR1 SNHLY and CDR2 FYNNEI. The chain's CDR3 is CASSEGRYIRTPNQPQHF. CDR3 nucleotides: TGTGCCAGCAGTGAAGGTCGATACATCCGCACTCCGAATCAGCCCCAGCATTTT.

The chain uses TRBV11-2 and TRBJ2-7, with 15 bases matching TRBD2. CDR3 length: 16 residues. CDR1 SGHAT and CDR2 FQNNGV come from the germline V gene. The J segment lost 5 bases and the V segment lost 5 bases, leaving 7 bases of the junction unmatched. CDR3 sequence reads: CASSMPGLAGGNEQYF. The CDR3 nucleotides read TGTGCCAGCAGCATGCCGGGACTAGCGGGAGGTAACGAGCAGTACTTC.

V usage is TRBV29-1 and J usage is TRBJ2-7, with D perhaps matching TRBD1 or TRBD2 (5 bases each). From germline, CDR1 is SQVTM and CDR2 ANQGSEA. Trimming removed 7 bases from V and 3 bases from J, with 19 bases in between. This CDR3 contains 14 residues. CDR3 nucleotide sequence: TGCAGCGCCCTCACCGGGACGGTTTACTACGAGCAGTACTTC. It codes for CSALTGTVYYEQYF.